This TCR beta chain was documented in a study of Ad26.COV2.S vaccination and SARS-CoV-2 variants. Overall study: Donor allocation was to the COV1001 Ad26.COV2.S trial arm. Each vaccinee took Ad26.COV2.S intramuscularly, once or twice 56 days apart.

Only in-frame clones appear in the TCRdb table, and some are missing; sequencing was by immunoSEQ multiplex PCR. Of 350,000 to 450,000 clones in the sample, about nine tenths were seen once. Notes on the study in general: The TCR-based breadth and depth measures might underestimate overall T cell responses.

The CDR3 covers 19 residues. Germline lookup yields CDR1 KGHSH and CDR2 LQKENI. The junction had 10 bases not matched to a gene; V was cut back by 3 bases and J by 1 base. Noted treatment: around 19 received Ad26.COV2.S at low or high dose, single or two shots; a few received placebo; per-sample allocation not given. Sampling occurred on day 63 after the first vaccine or placebo injection. Adults aged 18-55 years in Boston included the donor. In regard to this clone: The antigen remains unidentified.

This clonotype originated in a person aged 18 to 65 who received the Ad26.COV2.S COVID-19 vaccine or a placebo. The sequences come from peripheral blood, collected in a trial of Ad26.COV2.S vaccine versus placebo. The V and J genes are TRBV18 and TRBJ2-1, with TRBD2 matching over 12 bases. The CDR3: CASSPASGGAALSYNEQFF. CDR3 bases: TGTGCCAGCTCACCTGCTAGCGGGGGGGCTGCATTATCCTACAATGAGCAGTTCTTC.